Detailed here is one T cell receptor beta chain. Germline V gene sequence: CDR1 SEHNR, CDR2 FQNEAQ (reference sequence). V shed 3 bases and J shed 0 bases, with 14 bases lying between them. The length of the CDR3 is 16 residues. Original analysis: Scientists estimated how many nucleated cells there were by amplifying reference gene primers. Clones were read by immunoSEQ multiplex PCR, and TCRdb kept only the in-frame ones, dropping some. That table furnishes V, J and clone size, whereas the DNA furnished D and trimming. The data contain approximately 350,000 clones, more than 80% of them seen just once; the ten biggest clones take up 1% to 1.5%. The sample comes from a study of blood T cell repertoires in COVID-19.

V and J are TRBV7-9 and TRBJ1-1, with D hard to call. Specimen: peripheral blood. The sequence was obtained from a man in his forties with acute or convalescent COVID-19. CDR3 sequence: CASSFGRGIMNTEAFF. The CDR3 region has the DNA TGTGCCAGCAGCTTCGGACGAGGGATCATGAACACTGAAGCTTTCTTT.